The 24 T cell receptor beta chains below come from one sample, sequenced in a study of spatial heterogeneity in lung cancer. TCRdb ran MiXCR on the 5' RACE reads and lists one entry per CDR3 protein. The sample holds 5,000 to 7,000 distinct CDR3 sequences, 9.1% seen once. Time point in this sample: sample taken at primary tumor resection. No antigen is known for these receptors. Study results and caveats: The study found that expanded intratumoral alpha and beta TCR counts tracked tumor mutation counts.

The starting material was lung tumor tissue, obtained at surgery. These receptors originate from a female donor with early-stage non-small cell lung cancer.

This clonotype was recorded a few times. V gene TRBV2 combines with J gene TRBJ1-5; D remains ambiguous. This CDR3 has 13 residues. Germline CDR1 is SNHLY and CDR2 is FYNNEI. V lost 5 bases and J lost 6, with 11 bases in between. Written as DNA, the CDR3 is TGTGCCAGCAGTTCTCAAAGTCTTCAGCCCCAGCATTTT. This sequence encodes CASSSQSLQPQHF.

This clonotype appeared many times. The chain carries TRBV18 and TRBJ1-3, with TRBD1 as a possible D gene (5 bases). The length of the CDR3 is 16 residues. CDR1 KGHSH and CDR2 LQKENI come from the germline V gene. V lost 5 bases, J lost 1 base, and 15 bases lay in between. The CDR3 here is CASSVPGPPSGNTIYF. The CDR3 region has the DNA TGTGCCAGCTCAGTGCCGGGACCCCCTTCTGGAAACACCATATATTTT.

In its sample, this clonotype was seen many times. The CDR3 DNA is TGCAGTGCCCGGACTAGCGTTTACAATGAGCAGTTCTTC. It specifies CSARTSVYNEQFF. The V and J genes are TRBV20-1 and TRBJ2-1, with TRBD2 identical over 9 bases. Germline values: CDR1 DFQATT, CDR2 SNEGSKA (reference sequence). J was trimmed by 4 bases and V by 6 bases; bases with no gene match: 4. The CDR3 is 13 amino acids.

Many counts were recorded for this clonotype. The chain links TRBV18 to TRBJ1-2; 10 bases match TRBD1. The germline gives CDR1 KGHSH, CDR2 LQKENI. The CDR3 extends over 17 amino acids. V dropped 4 bases and J dropped 6; count of bases not matched to a gene: 14. The chain's CDR3 is CASSQVFGTGAGDGYTF. CDR3 in DNA: TGTGCCAGCTCACAAGTTTTCGGGACAGGGGCGGGAGATGGCTACACCTTC.

This clonotype was recorded at least ten times. The rearrangement links TRBV7-2 to TRBJ2-4; D is ambiguous. Trimming shortened V by 4 bases and J by 0 bases, and 7 bases separated the two germline ends. CDR3 length: 14 residues. CDR1 SGHTA and CDR2 FQGNSA come from the germline V gene. The CDR3 spells CASSSTGAKNIQYF. The DNA for the CDR3 is TGTGCCAGCAGCTCCACTGGAGCCAAAAACATTCAGTACTTC.

CDR3 in DNA: TGTGCCAGCAGTCCCTCGGGACAGGGTGCGGCGTACATTCAGTACTTC. It codes for CASSPSGQGAAYIQYF. The chain is built from TRBV6-5 and TRBJ2-4; 9 nucleotides line up with TRBD1. The CDR3 covers 16 residues. V lost 5 bases, J lost 8 bases, and 13 bases stayed unmatched. Germline V CDR1 and CDR2: MNHEY, SVGAGI.

The chain recombines TRBV6-6 with TRBJ2-7; TRBD2 aligns across 7 bases. V lost 5 bases to trimming and J lost 6 bases; unmatched junction nucleotides: 10. The CDR3 covers 14 residues. Germline V gene data show CDR1 as MNHNY and CDR2 as SVGAGI (reference sequence). CDR3 coding DNA: TGTGCCAGCAGTGGCGGACTAGGGCGGAGCGAGCAGTACTTC. It specifies CASSGGLGRSEQYF.

By sample share, this clonotype is medium-sized. The J gene is TRBJ2-3, the V gene TRBV30; 8 bases agree with TRBD2. This CDR3 has 14 amino acids. With V trimmed by 6 bases and J by 4 bases, 9 bases remained unmatched. Germline loops: CDR1 GTSNPN, CDR2 SVGIG (reference sequence). The CDR3 reads CACLLSGASDTQYF. The CDR3 DNA follows: TGTGCCTGCCTTCTTAGCGGGGCCTCAGATACGCAGTATTTT.

The chain joins TRBV10-3 to TRBJ2-2; 10 bases match TRBD2. CDR1 is ENHRY and CDR2 is SYGVKD in the germline V gene. Trimming cost V 10 bases and J 6 bases; bases outside gene matches: 11. The length of the CDR3 is 15 residues. Here the CDR3 DNA reads TGTGCCACCCACCCCACTAGCGGGGATGCCGGGGAGCTGTTTTTT. It yields the protein CATHPTSGDAGELFF.

This clonotype was seen ten or more times. The chain is built from TRBV7-6 and TRBJ2-7; D remains ambiguous. Germline loops: CDR1 SGHVS, CDR2 FNYEAQ. V was clipped by 6 bases and J by 0 bases, with 15 bases between them. This CDR3 comprises 15 residues. CDR3 in DNA: TGTGCCAGCAGTCCAGAAGTATACGACTCCTACGAGCAGTACTTC. It specifies CASSPEVYDSYEQYF. The full variable domain, completed using reference TRBV7-6 and TRBJ2-7, is GAGVSQSPRYKVTKRGQDVALRCDPISGHVSLYWYRQALGQGPEFLTYFNYEAQQDKSGLPNDRFSAERPEGSISTLTIQRTEQRDSAMYRCASSPEVYDSYEQYFGPGTRLTVT.

This clonotype was seen ten or more times. This sequence joins TRBV18 and TRBJ2-3; D is ambiguous. V lost 5 bases, J lost 2 bases, and 11 bases lay in between. This CDR3 is built from 14 residues. Per the germline V gene, CDR1 is KGHSH and CDR2 is LQKENI. CDR3 loop: CASSSTFPTDTQYF. For the CDR3, the DNA is TGTGCCAGCTCATCAACCTTCCCCACAGATACGCAGTATTTT.

This clonotype was observed many times. The V call is TRBV20-1, the J call TRBJ2-3, with TRBD2 matching over 7 bases. The length of the CDR3 is 16 residues. CDR1 is DFQATT, CDR2 SNEGSKA, per germline (reference sequence). With 0 bases clipped from V and 4 bases from J, the junction kept 10 bases outside the gene matches. The CDR3 sequence is CSARDSGGGLPDTQYF. CDR3 DNA sequence: TGCAGTGCTAGAGATTCAGGCGGGGGTTTACCAGATACGCAGTATTTT.

Ten or more counts support this clonotype. The rearrangement joins TRBV20-1 to TRBJ2-2, with TRBD2 matching over 10 bases. The CDR3 is 15 residues long. Germline assignment: CDR1 DFQATT and CDR2 SNEGSKA (reference sequence). J was trimmed by 2 bases and V by 6 bases; bases with no gene match: 6. The CDR3: CSALAGVLNTGELFF. CDR3 bases: TGCAGTGCGCTAGCGGGGGTTCTAAACACCGGGGAGCTGTTTTTT.

This clonotype was found many times. The CDR3 nucleotides read TGCGCCAGCAGCCAAGAACCGGGGCCAAGCACAGATACGCAGTATTTT. Its protein is CASSQEPGPSTDTQYF. This rearrangement joins TRBV4-3 to TRBJ2-3; D may be TRBD1 or TRBD2 (5 bases each). The ends were cut back, 0 bases at V and 0 bases at J, with 10 bases in the middle. Germline V lookup: CDR1 LGHNA, CDR2 YSLEER. This CDR3 is 16 amino acids long.

This clonotype is categorized as medium-sized. The J gene is TRBJ2-2, the V gene TRBV24-1, with D unclear. Per the germline V gene, CDR1 is KGHDR and CDR2 is SFDVKD. V lost 2 bases to trimming and J lost 6 bases, with 6 bases between them. The CDR3 totals 13 residues. The CDR3 DNA reads TGTGCCACCAGTGATTGGGATCCCGGGGAGCTGTTTTTT. It is translated as CATSDWDPGELFF.

Within the sample, this clonotype is medium-sized (0.01 to 0.1%). The chain uses TRBV12-3 or TRBV12-4 and TRBJ1-4; D call uncertain. The V gene lost 1 base and the J gene lost 6 bases, with 21 bases spanning the gap. CDR3 length: 18 residues. The CDR3 nucleotides are TGTGCCAGCAGTTTAGGTAAAGTTCCGGGCGTTTTGGATGAAAAACTGTTTTTT. Protein product: CASSLGKVPGVLDEKLFF.

This clonotype was observed a handful of times. The rearrangement links TRBV12-3 or TRBV12-4 to TRBJ2-2, with D perhaps being TRBD1 or TRBD2 (6 bases each). The CDR3 totals 12 residues. V lost 7 bases and J lost 9, with 12 bases in between. In DNA form, the CDR3 reads TGTGCCAGCAACCGGGGGCCCCGGGAGCTGTTTTTT. This sequence encodes CASNRGPRELFF.

The sample holds many counts of this clonotype. The chain combines TRBV28 with TRBJ1-2, with D maybe TRBD1 (5 bases). The CDR3 loop spans 14 amino acids. Trimming cost V 4 bases and J 4 bases, with 13 bases left between them. Germline lookup yields CDR1 MDHEN and CDR2 SYDVKM. As DNA, the CDR3 is TGTGCCAGCAGTTCCCACTCAGGGTCCTATGGCTACACCTTC. The encoded protein is CASSSHSGSYGYTF.

J is TRBJ1-5 and V is TRBV7-9; no reliable D call. V lost 5 bases and J lost 3, with 5 bases in between. Germline V gives CDR1 SEHNR, CDR2 FQNEAQ (reference sequence). The CDR3 extends over 12 amino acids. For the CDR3, the DNA is TGTGCCAGCAGCCGGGACAATCAGCCCCAGCATTTT. Its translation is CASSRDNQPQHF.

This clonotype was picked up many times. The chain is built from TRBV18 and TRBJ1-6, with D unresolved. There are 14 residues in the CDR3. V was cut by 2 bases and J by 8 bases, with 10 bases left in between. CDR1 KGHSH and CDR2 LQKENI come from the germline V gene. The CDR3 nucleotides are TGTGCCAGCTCACCAATGGGCAAGGATTCACCCCTCCACTTT. The encoded protein is CASSPMGKDSPLHF. The full variable domain, with the rest looked up from reference TRBV18 and TRBJ1-6, is NAGVMQNPRHLVRRRGQEARLRCSPMKGHSHVYWYRQLPEEGLKFMVYLQKENIIDESGMPKERFSAEFPKEGPSILRIQQVVRGDSAAYFCASSPMGKDSPLHFGNGTRLTVT.

This clonotype was counted at least ten times. The CDR3 DNA reads as TGTGCCAGCAGTTACTCGCGATTGGGTACAGGGGCCAACGTCCTGACTTTC. This translates into CASSYSRLGTGANVLTF. This chain connects TRBV6-5 to TRBJ2-6; D remains unclear. Germline V gene sequence: CDR1 MNHEY, CDR2 SVGAGI. This CDR3 region has 17 residues. Trimming stripped 0 bases from V and 4 bases from J, with 13 bases between.

This clonotype was seen at least ten times. The chain is built from TRBV6-2 or TRBV6-3 and TRBJ2-1, with D uncertain. The CDR3 is made up of 12 amino acids. V lost 5 bases and J 7 bases, leaving 9 bases between the germline ends. Germline CDR1 and CDR2: MNHEY and SVGEGT. CDR3 sequence: CASSRFENEQFF. The CDR3 DNA reads as TGTGCCAGCAGTCGCTTTGAGAATGAGCAGTTCTTC.

In its sample, this clonotype is medium-sized. CDR3 DNA sequence: TGCAGTGCCTTTACCGGGACTAGCGGCAATGAGCAGTTCTTC. It is translated as CSAFTGTSGNEQFF. V gene TRBV20-1 combines with J gene TRBJ2-1; 11 bases are a match to TRBD2. From germline, CDR1 is DFQATT and CDR2 SNEGSKA (reference sequence). CDR3 size: 14 residues. With V trimmed by 6 bases and J by 6 bases, 7 bases remained unmatched.

This clonotype is judged medium-sized. The CDR3 nucleotides read TGCGCCAGCAGCGCTACAGGGCGAGACACTGAAGCTTTCTTT. This encodes CASSATGRDTEAFF. The V call is TRBV5-1, the J call TRBJ1-1; perhaps TRBD1 as D (6 bases). CDR1 is SGHRS and CDR2 is YFSETQ in the germline V gene. The CDR3 runs to 14 residues. V was trimmed by 4 bases and J by 3 bases, leaving 13 bases between them.